The sample holds a few counts of the clone carrying this T cell receptor beta chain. Its antigen is not identified. The sample is drawn from a study of T-cell memory formation after mild COVID-19. Study information: Largely, the TCR clusters proved donor specific.

Constant-segment primers and 5'RACE yielded cDNA libraries for TCR alpha and TCR beta, each carrying sample barcodes and UMIs. TCRdb fed the 5' RACE reads into MiXCR, producing one record per CDR3 protein. The sample records around 120,000 distinct CDR3 sequences, 16% being singletons. Study results and limitations: CD4/CD8 balance characterized clones contracting day 15 to 85, and CD4+ skew characterized later expanders. For contracting clones, CD4+ ones sat mainly in CM and EM, CD8+ in EMRA.

The V and J ends lost 5 bases and 11 bases respectively, with 12 bases between them. The germline V gene encodes CDR1 LNHDA and CDR2 SQIVND (reference sequence). This CDR3 has 11 amino acids. The sequence was collected from an adult woman who had mild COVID-19 (a few samples of this study predate the infection). Cell type and time point are not known. The sample was PBMCs or a T cell subset sorted from them (not recorded which). The chain uses TRBV19 and TRBJ1-1; D uncertain. The CDR3 DNA reads as TGTGCCAGTAGTTTTGGAGTCGCGGCTTTCTTT. This encodes CASSFGVAAFF.